Detailed here is one T cell receptor beta chain. Other DNA sequences in the sample encode the same CDR3. There was relapse after autologous stem cell transplantation in every patient, and there was variation in brentuximab vedotin exposure. This sample is drawn from a study of PD-1 blockade in classical Hodgkin lymphoma. Clones were sequenced by immunoSEQ multiplex PCR, and TCRdb holds only the in-frame ones, with some missing. The sample lists tens of thousands of clones, 88% seen once, with approximately 13% in the top ten. The CDR3 sequence is 13 residues long. Germline V gene data show CDR1 as MNHEY and CDR2 as SVGAGI. V shed 7 bases and J 5 bases; nucleotides not matched to a gene: 4.

The chain links TRBV6-5 to TRBJ2-2; 7 bases match TRBD1. The sequences come from peripheral blood mononuclear cells (PBMCs), collected at baseline. The sequence came from a human donor with classical Hodgkin lymphoma. CDR3 DNA: TGTGCCAGCACACTGACAGGGACCGGGGAGCTGTTTTTT. Amino acid sequence: CASTLTGTGELFF.